This TCR beta chain was recorded in a study of OX40 agonist ivuxolimab in advanced cancers. About the research overall: The diagnoses of dose-escalation patients were hepatocellular carcinoma, melanoma, renal cell or head and neck cancer. Earlier anti-PD-1, anti-PD-L1 or anti-CTLA-4 therapy was permitted; 30% to 50% had received some. Partial responses were seen in three patients, one with hepatocellular carcinoma and two with cutaneous melanoma.

Sequenced by immunoSEQ multiplex PCR; TCRdb stores in-frame clones only, minus some. The sample carries around 67,000 clones, more than 85% recorded once. Germline V gives CDR1 LGHNA, CDR2 YNFKEQ. The CDR3 sequence is 17 residues long. Trimming cost V 0 bases and J 5 bases; bases outside gene matches: 9. A remark on this clone: Its antigen remains unknown.

General study findings and limits: Fewer expanded clones were found on average in CD4+ than in CD8+ T cells.

The specimen comprised CD4+ or CD8+ T cells sorted from blood, sampled in a trial of the OX40 agonist ivuxolimab. The chain is built from TRBV4-2 and TRBJ2-3; 9 bases align to TRBD2. The TCR sequence derives from an adult with an advanced solid tumor such as melanoma, head and neck, liver or kidney cancer. The CDR3 sequence is CASSQDGAGGPGDTQYF. Here the CDR3 DNA reads TGTGCCAGCAGCCAAGATGGGGCGGGGGGGCCGGGAGATACGCAGTATTTT.